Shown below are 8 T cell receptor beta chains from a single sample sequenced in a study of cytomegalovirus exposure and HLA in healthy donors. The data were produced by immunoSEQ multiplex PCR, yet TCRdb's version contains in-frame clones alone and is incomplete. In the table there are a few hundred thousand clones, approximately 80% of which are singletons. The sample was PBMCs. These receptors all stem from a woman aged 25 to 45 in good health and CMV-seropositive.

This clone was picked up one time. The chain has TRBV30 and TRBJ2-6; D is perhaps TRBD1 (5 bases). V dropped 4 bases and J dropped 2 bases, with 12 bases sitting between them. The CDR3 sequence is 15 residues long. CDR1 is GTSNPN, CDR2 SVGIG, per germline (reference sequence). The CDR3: CAWIPAGTGANVLTF. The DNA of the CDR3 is TGTGCCTGGATCCCGGCAGGGACTGGGGCCAACGTCCTGACTTTC.

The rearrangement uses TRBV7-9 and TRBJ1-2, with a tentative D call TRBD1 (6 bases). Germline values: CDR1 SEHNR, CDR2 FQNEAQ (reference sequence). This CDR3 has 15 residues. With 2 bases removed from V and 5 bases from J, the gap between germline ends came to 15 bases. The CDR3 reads CASSLRGGLPYGYTF. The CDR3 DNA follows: TGTGCCAGCAGCTTAAGAGGGGGGTTACCATATGGCTACACCTTC.

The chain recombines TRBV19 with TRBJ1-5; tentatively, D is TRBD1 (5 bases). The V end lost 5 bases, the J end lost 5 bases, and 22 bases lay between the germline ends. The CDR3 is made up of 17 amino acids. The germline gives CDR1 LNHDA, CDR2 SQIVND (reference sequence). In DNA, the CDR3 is TGTGCCAGTAGTCCCCCGGGACTTGGATCATTTCATCAGCCCCAGCATTTT. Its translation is CASSPPGLGSFHQPQHF. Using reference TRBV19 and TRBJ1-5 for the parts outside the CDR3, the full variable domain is DGGITQSPKYLFRKEGQNVTLSCEQNLNHDAMYWYRQDPGQGLRLIYYSQIVNDFQKGDIAEGYSVSREKKESFPLTVTSAQKNPTAFYLCASSPPGLGSFHQPQHFGDGTRLSIL.

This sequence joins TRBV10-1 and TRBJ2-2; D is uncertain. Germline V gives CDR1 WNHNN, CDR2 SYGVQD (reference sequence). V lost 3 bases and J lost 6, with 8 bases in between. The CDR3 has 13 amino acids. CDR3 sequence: CASSDRKAGELFF. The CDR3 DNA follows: TGCGCCAGCAGTGATAGGAAAGCCGGGGAGCTGTTTTTT.

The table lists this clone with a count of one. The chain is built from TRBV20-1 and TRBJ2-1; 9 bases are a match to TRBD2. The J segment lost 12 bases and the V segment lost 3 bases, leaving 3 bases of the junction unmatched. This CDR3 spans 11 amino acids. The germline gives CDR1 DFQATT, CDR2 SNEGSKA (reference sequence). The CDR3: CSASAGGSQFF. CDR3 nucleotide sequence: TGCAGTGCTAGCGCGGGAGGGTCGCAGTTCTTC.

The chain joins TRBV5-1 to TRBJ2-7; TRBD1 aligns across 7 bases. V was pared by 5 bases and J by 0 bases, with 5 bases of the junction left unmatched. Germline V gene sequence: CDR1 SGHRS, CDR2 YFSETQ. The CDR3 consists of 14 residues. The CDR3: CASRPGTDSYEQYF. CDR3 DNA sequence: TGCGCCAGCAGACCGGGGACAGACTCCTACGAGCAGTACTTC.

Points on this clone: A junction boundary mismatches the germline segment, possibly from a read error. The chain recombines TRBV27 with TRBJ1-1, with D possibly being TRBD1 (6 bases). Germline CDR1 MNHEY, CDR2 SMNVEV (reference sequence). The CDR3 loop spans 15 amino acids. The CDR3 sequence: CASSFQGTPNTEAFF. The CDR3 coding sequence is TGTGCCAGCAGTTTTCAGGGGACCCCGAACACTGAAGCCTTCTTT.

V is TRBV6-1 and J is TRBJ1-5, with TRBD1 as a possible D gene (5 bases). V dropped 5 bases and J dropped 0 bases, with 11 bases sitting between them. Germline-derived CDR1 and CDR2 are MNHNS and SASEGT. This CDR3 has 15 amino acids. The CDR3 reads CASSPGTVSNQPQHF. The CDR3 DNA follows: TGTGCCAGCAGTCCCGGGACGGTTAGCAATCAGCCCCAGCATTTT.